This T cell receptor beta chain is drawn from a study of T cell responses to AZD1222 COVID-19 vaccine. This table comes from immunoSEQ multiplex PCR, and its TCRdb copy is limited to in-frame clones, with some not included. This table holds 100,000 to 110,000 clones, approximately 89% found once. The length of the CDR3 is 15 residues. Trimming shortened V by 5 bases and J by 3 bases, and 17 bases separated the two germline ends. The V gene's germline CDR1 is SGHTA and CDR2 FQGNSA. This chain connects TRBV7-2 to TRBJ2-7, with D possibly being TRBD2 (5 bases). This receptor was obtained from an adult in good health. The source was peripheral blood, collected on day 0 of MenACWY control vaccination. Written as DNA, the CDR3 is TGTGCCAGCAGCCTTCAGTCGAGGGAAGACTACGAGCAGTACTTC. Its protein product is CASSLQSREDYEQYF.